The 27 T cell receptor beta chains presented below share a single source sample, sequenced in a study of blood T cell repertoires in COVID-19. Data came from immunoSEQ multiplex PCR; TCRdb stores just in-frame clones and leaves some out. This table holds tens of thousands of clones, 90% found once. Material: peripheral blood. These TCRs come from a human donor in a cohort sampled during active COVID-19.

V and J are TRBV7-8 and TRBJ1-2; the match to TRBD1 covers 8 bases. CDR3 length: 13 residues. Trimming at V came to 2 bases and at J to 8 bases, leaving 4 bases not matched to a gene. Germline-derived CDR1 and CDR2 are SGHVS and FQNEAQ. The CDR3 here is CASSLTRGQGYTF. Here the CDR3 DNA reads TGTGCCAGCAGCTTAACCAGGGGGCAAGGCTACACCTTC.

The chain has TRBV5-1 and TRBJ2-6, with unresolved D. CDR3 length equals 16 residues. The germline V and J ends were trimmed by 5 bases and 0 bases, with 12 bases remaining between them. The germline V gene has CDR1 SGHRS and CDR2 YFSETQ. This CDR3 is CASSVQPPSGANVLTF. The CDR3 DNA follows: TGCGCCAGCAGTGTACAACCTCCCTCTGGGGCCAACGTCCTGACTTTC.

CDR3 DNA: TGCGCCAGCAGCCAAGTCGGGACTAGCGGGAGTGGTCCTGACGAGCAGTACTTC. It is translated as CASSQVGTSGSGPDEQYF. The chain combines TRBV4-1 with TRBJ2-7, with 14 bases that match TRBD2. The CDR3 has 18 residues. Trimming took 1 base from V and 5 from J; bases not matched to a gene: 10. CDR1 and CDR2 (germline): MGHRA, YSYEKL.

The rearrangement uses TRBV3-1 (or the pseudogene TRBV3-2) and TRBJ1-4; D unclear. The CDR3 contains 15 residues. CDR1 is LGHDT and CDR2 is YNNKEL in the germline V gene (reference sequence). Trimming shortened V by 8 bases and J by 7 bases, and 20 bases separated the two germline ends. This chain's CDR3 is CASFSRRGLSEKLFF. CDR3 in DNA: TGTGCCAGCTTTTCAAGGCGGGGATTGAGTGAAAAACTGTTTTTT.

The J gene is TRBJ2-7, the V gene TRBV29-1; 8 bases are shared with TRBD2. This CDR3 is built from 16 residues. CDR1 and CDR2 (germline): SQVTM, ANQGSEA. V was clipped by 6 bases and J by 3 bases; unmatched bases: 16. CDR3 in DNA: TGCAGCGTCGTCCTTCCGGGACTAGAGGGCCTCTACGAGCAGTACTTC. It yields the protein CSVVLPGLEGLYEQYF.

V is TRBV2 and J is TRBJ2-1, with TRBD2 matching over 12 bases. Per germline, CDR1 SNHLY and CDR2 FYNNEI. V gave up 4 bases and J gave up 2 bases; unmatched junction bases: 3. This CDR3 region has 16 residues. CDR3 sequence: CASSVGTSGPYNEQFF. CDR3 coding DNA: TGTGCCAGCAGTGTGGGGACTAGCGGGCCCTACAATGAGCAGTTCTTC.

The chain joins TRBV7-2 to TRBJ1-5; tentatively, D is TRBD1 (6 bases). V was shortened by 5 bases and J by 4 bases, with 9 bases between the two germline ends. Germline values: CDR1 SGHTA, CDR2 FQGNSA. The CDR3 is 13 amino acids. This CDR3 reads CASSLRGNQPQHF. The CDR3 region has the DNA TGTGCCAGCAGCCTAAGGGGGAATCAGCCCCAGCATTTT.

The rearrangement uses TRBV6-5 and TRBJ1-6; maybe TRBD1 (5 bases). Per germline, CDR1 MNHEY and CDR2 SVGAGI. The CDR3 has 16 amino acids. V lost 0 bases and J 7 bases, leaving 13 bases between the germline ends. CDR3: CASSYSMTAVNSPLHF. As DNA, the CDR3 is TGTGCCAGCAGTTACTCGATGACAGCCGTGAATTCACCCCTCCACTTT.

V and J are TRBV11-2 and TRBJ2-3; 8 nucleotides line up with TRBD2. Germline assignment: CDR1 SGHAT and CDR2 FQNNGV. CDR3 length: 17 amino acids. Trimming removed 0 bases from V and 1 base from J; junction bases left unmatched: 6. CDR3: CASSLDPGLAGTDTQYF. The CDR3, as DNA: TGTGCCAGCAGCTTAGATCCCGGACTAGCTGGCACAGATACGCAGTATTTT. Combining the CDR3 with reference TRBV11-2 and TRBJ2-3 gives the whole variable domain EAGVAQSPRYKIIEKRQSVAFWCNPISGHATLYWYQQILGQGPKLLIQFQNNGVVDDSQLPKDRFSAERLKGVDSTLKIQPAKLEDSAVYLCASSLDPGLAGTDTQYFGPGTRLTVL.

V is TRBV5-5 and J is TRBJ2-7; 8 bases are shared with TRBD1. Germline V CDR1 and CDR2: SGHKS, YYEKEE (reference sequence). V shed 5 bases and J 0 bases; nucleotides not matched to a gene: 4. The CDR3 loop spans 14 amino acids. The CDR3 bases are TGTGCCAGCAGGAAGGGACAGGCCTCCTACGAGCAGTACTTC. The encoded protein is CASRKGQASYEQYF.

The chain links TRBV11-2 to TRBJ2-1; maybe TRBD2 (5 bases). The CDR3 loop spans 16 amino acids. From germline, CDR1 is SGHAT and CDR2 FQNNGV. The V end lost 4 bases, the J end lost 4 bases, and 17 bases lay between the germline ends. The CDR3, as DNA: TGTGCCAGCAGCTCCCGAGGGCGGACCCGTTACAATGAGCAGTTCTTC. It yields the protein CASSSRGRTRYNEQFF.

The chain couples TRBV7-9 to TRBJ2-3; the match to TRBD1 covers 8 bases. The CDR3 runs to 16 residues. J lost 2 bases, V lost 8 bases, and 12 bases had no gene match. Germline assignment: CDR1 SEHNR and CDR2 FQNEAQ (reference sequence). The CDR3 bases are TGTGCCAGCCACCACTCTGACAGGGGAAACACAGATACGCAGTATTTT. The encoded protein is CASHHSDRGNTDTQYF.

V usage is TRBV4-1 and J usage is TRBJ2-5, with D possibly matching TRBD1 (5 bases). Trimming pared 3 bases from V and 5 bases from J, leaving 16 bases between. The CDR3 is 15 amino acids. Germline CDR1 reads MGHRA; CDR2 reads YSYEKL. CDR3 DNA sequence: TGCGCCAGCAGCCACCTGACAGCTTCCAGGGAGACCCAGTACTTC. This translates into CASSHLTASRETQYF.

V and J are TRBV3-1 (or the pseudogene TRBV3-2) and TRBJ1-2; TRBD1 matches at 8 bases. CDR1 and CDR2 from the germline V gene are LGHDT and YNNKEL (reference sequence). The CDR3 has 13 residues. Germline trimming cut 4 bases from V and 6 bases from J; bases unmatched to any gene: 4. Written as DNA, the CDR3 is TGTGCCAGCAGCCCGGACAGGGTTGATGGCTACACCTTC. This sequence encodes CASSPDRVDGYTF.

The chain is built from TRBV24-1 and TRBJ2-1; a weak D match, TRBD2 (6 bases). V was pared by 1 base and J by 8 bases, with 11 bases between. The CDR3 contains 14 residues. In germline, CDR1 is KGHDR, CDR2 SFDVKD. CDR3 loop: CATSDFYSGDEQFF. The DNA for the CDR3 is TGTGCCACCAGTGATTTTTACTCGGGAGATGAGCAGTTCTTC.

The rearrangement links TRBV7-9 to TRBJ2-5, with D maybe TRBD1 (5 bases). Germline V gives CDR1 SEHNR, CDR2 FQNEAQ (reference sequence). The CDR3 extends over 13 amino acids. V dropped 5 bases and J dropped 7 bases, with 14 bases sitting between them. The DNA of the CDR3 is TGTGCCAGCAGCCCTAGTGGGGCCGGGACCCAGTACTTC. Translation gives CASSPSGAGTQYF.

This clone appeared once. The rearrangement joins TRBV6-1 to TRBJ1-2, with TRBD1 identical over 8 bases. The junction had 7 bases not matched to a gene; V was cut back by 2 bases and J by 5 bases. Per germline, CDR1 MNHNS and CDR2 SASEGT. CDR3 length: 15 amino acids. CDR3 sequence (DNA): TGTGCCAGCAGTGAAAATCAGGGGGCGAGTTATGGCTACACCTTC. This encodes CASSENQGASYGYTF.

V usage is TRBV10-2 and J usage is TRBJ2-1, with a weak D call TRBD2 (5 bases). V shed 2 bases and J shed 0 bases, with 11 bases lying between them. There are 16 residues in the CDR3. CDR1 and CDR2 from the germline V gene are WSHSY and SAAADI. CDR3 in DNA: TGCGCCAGCAGTGAGGAGGGTTGGAGCTCCTACAATGAGCAGTTCTTC. This gives the protein CASSEEGWSSYNEQFF.

The chain joins TRBV21-1 to TRBJ2-7; the DNA was not compared with TRBD1, the D call given in the table. TRBV21-1 is noted as a pseudogene. The CDR3 covers 15 residues. CDR3 coding DNA: TGTGCCAGCAGCAAATGGCCATTTCAGGGCTACGAGCAGTACTTC. Protein product: CASSKWPFQGYEQYF.

The rearrangement uses TRBV5-1 and TRBJ2-2, with 11 bases lining up with TRBD1. The CDR3 runs 15 residues. Germline V gene lookup returns CDR1 SGHRS and CDR2 YFSETQ. V shed 0 bases, J shed 6 bases, and the junction held 1 base outside the gene matches. The CDR3 here is CASSLGDRGSGELFF. CDR3 bases: TGCGCCAGCAGCTTGGGGGACAGGGGGTCCGGGGAGCTGTTTTTT.

The rearrangement joins TRBV7-6 to TRBJ2-1; perhaps TRBD2 as D (7 bases). Germline V gene data show CDR1 as SGHVS and CDR2 as FNYEAQ. CDR3 length: 16 residues. V was pared by 5 bases and J by 0 bases, with 14 bases between. CDR3 coding DNA: TGTGCCAGCAGCCACGGGGGGCATAGCTCCTACAATGAGCAGTTCTTC. It specifies CASSHGGHSSYNEQFF.

The chain links TRBV19 to TRBJ2-7, with 10 bases aligning to TRBD1. The CDR3 covers 14 residues. J lost 3 bases, V lost 7 bases, and 6 bases had no gene match. Germline V CDR1 and CDR2: LNHDA, SQIVND (reference sequence). This CDR3 reads CASTSRDRGYEQYF. The CDR3 DNA reads TGTGCCAGTACTTCCAGGGACAGGGGCTACGAGCAGTACTTC.

The chain recombines TRBV6-5 with TRBJ2-1, with a possible D match to TRBD2 (6 bases). The CDR3 is 13 residues long. Trimming pared 7 bases from V and 2 bases from J, leaving 9 bases between. Per germline, CDR1 MNHEY and CDR2 SVGAGI. The CDR3 coding sequence is TGTGCCAGCACCACTAGCCCCTACAATGAGCAGTTCTTC. Protein sequence: CASTTSPYNEQFF.

The V gene is TRBV5-1, the J gene TRBJ2-7, with D maybe TRBD1 (6 bases). Per germline, CDR1 SGHRS and CDR2 YFSETQ. The V gene lost 4 bases and the J gene lost 5 bases, with 19 bases spanning the gap. This CDR3 has 15 residues. The CDR3 region is CASSPQGGPNDEQYF. Written as DNA, the CDR3 is TGCGCCAGCAGCCCTCAAGGGGGACCGAATGACGAGCAGTACTTC.

This clone occurred a few times. This chain joins TRBV18 and TRBJ1-6; D ambiguous. The CDR3 runs 15 residues. The germline gives CDR1 KGHSH, CDR2 LQKENI. Trimming removed 2 bases at V and 5 bases at J, with 10 bases between. The CDR3 DNA sequence: TGTGCCAGCTCACCAAGGCGGACTAATAATTCACCCCTCCACTTT. Protein sequence: CASSPRRTNNSPLHF. The full variable domain, with the rest looked up from reference TRBV18 and TRBJ1-6, is NAGVMQNPRHLVRRRGQEARLRCSPMKGHSHVYWYRQLPEEGLKFMVYLQKENIIDESGMPKERFSAEFPKEGPSILRIQQVVRGDSAAYFCASSPRRTNNSPLHFGNGTRLTVT.

The gene calls are TRBV30 and TRBJ2-1, with D possibly TRBD1 on 6 matching bases. The length of the CDR3 is 16 residues. Deletions cut 3 bases from V and 2 bases from J, with 17 bases between. The germline gives CDR1 GTSNPN, CDR2 SVGIG (reference sequence). CDR3 in DNA: TGTGCCTGGAGCCGAGGGGGACCCAGAGCCTACAATGAGCAGTTCTTC. This translates into CAWSRGGPRAYNEQFF. Supplemented by reference TRBV30 and TRBJ2-1, the full variable domain reads SQTIHQWPATLVQPVGSPLSLECTVEGTSNPNLYWYRQAAGRGLQLLFYSVGIGQISSEVPQNLSASRPQDRQFILSSKKLLLSDSGFYLCAWSRGGPRAYNEQFFGPGTRLTVL.

The chain combines TRBV2 with TRBJ1-1, with D tentatively TRBD1 (5 bases). The CDR3 is 12 residues long. V was shortened by 6 bases and J by 6 bases, with 11 bases between the two germline ends. Germline lookup yields CDR1 SNHLY and CDR2 FYNNEI. The DNA for the CDR3 is TGTGCCAGCAGCGGGGGTGGCGCTGAAGCTTTCTTT. Translated: CASSGGGAEAFF.